The subject of this entry is one T cell receptor beta chain. V was trimmed by 3 bases and J by 5 bases, leaving 10 bases between them. Germline V CDR1 and CDR2: DFQATT, SNEGSKA (reference sequence). This CDR3 region has 13 residues. This entry comes from a study of blood T cells in healthy people across ages. A second PCR of about 7 to 12 cycles used a sample-barcoded 5' primer and a J-beta primer mix. Each CDR3 protein is one row after TCRdb ran MiXCR on the 5' RACE reads. The data hold 750,000 to 950,000 distinct CDR3 sequences, with roughly 25% observed a single time. These same records also appear under a second study, on T cells of mothers and their children. According to that study: There were no persistent microchimeric T cell clones detected.

Sequencing was carried out using blood. This clonotype was obtained from a boy aged 10-17 years in good health. The chain is built from TRBV20-1 and TRBJ1-4; TRBD1 might be the D (5 bases). CDR3 nucleotides: TGCAGTGCTAGGTCATGGGGCAATGAAAAACTGTTTTTT. It yields the protein CSARSWGNEKLFF.